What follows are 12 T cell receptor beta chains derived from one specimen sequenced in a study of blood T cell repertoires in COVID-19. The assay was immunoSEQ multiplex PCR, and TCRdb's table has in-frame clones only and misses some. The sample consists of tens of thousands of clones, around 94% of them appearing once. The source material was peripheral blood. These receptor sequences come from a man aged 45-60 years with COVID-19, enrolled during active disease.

For the CDR3, the DNA is TGTGCCAGCAGCCAGGAGGGACGGGGCACTGAAGCTTTCTTT. It encodes CASSQEGRGTEAFF. The chain uses TRBV3-1 (or the pseudogene TRBV3-2) and TRBJ1-1; a weak D match, TRBD1 (5 bases). The V gene's germline CDR1 is LGHDT and CDR2 YNNKEL (reference sequence). With 3 bases removed from V and 4 bases from J, the gap between germline ends came to 12 bases. The CDR3 is 14 amino acids.

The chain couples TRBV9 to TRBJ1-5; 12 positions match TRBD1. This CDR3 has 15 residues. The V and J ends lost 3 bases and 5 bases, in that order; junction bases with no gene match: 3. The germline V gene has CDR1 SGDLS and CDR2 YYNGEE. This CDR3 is CASSGGTGGYQPQHF. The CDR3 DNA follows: TGTGCCAGCAGCGGGGGGACAGGGGGCTATCAGCCCCAGCATTTT.

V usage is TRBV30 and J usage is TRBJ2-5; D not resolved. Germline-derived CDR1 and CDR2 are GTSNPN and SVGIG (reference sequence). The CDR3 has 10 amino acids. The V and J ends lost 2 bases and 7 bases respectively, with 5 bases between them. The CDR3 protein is CAWSRGTQYF. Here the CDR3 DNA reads TGTGCCTGGAGTAGAGGGACCCAGTACTTC.

The CDR3 coding sequence is TGCGCCAGCAGCCAAGAAGCGCCAGGCACAGATACGCAGTATTTT. This codes for CASSQEAPGTDTQYF. V usage is TRBV4-1 and J usage is TRBJ2-3, with D unclear. CDR3 length: 15 amino acids. Per germline, CDR1 MGHRA and CDR2 YSYEKL. V lost 0 bases, J lost 1 base, and 8 bases lay in between.

CDR3 sequence (DNA): TGTGCCAGCCGCGGGACAGCCACAGATACGCAGTATTTT. Amino acid sequence: CASRGTATDTQYF. This chain links TRBV28 with TRBJ2-3, with a weak D call TRBD1 (7 bases). The CDR3 length is 13 residues. Germline V gene data show CDR1 as MDHEN and CDR2 as SYDVKM. V gave up 8 bases and J gave up 2 bases, with 11 bases separating them. The full variable domain, its missing parts supplied by reference TRBV28 and TRBJ2-3, is DVKVTQSSRYLVKRTGEKVFLECVQDMDHENMFWYRQDPGLGLRLIYFSYDVKMKEKGDIPEGYSVSREKKERFSLILESASTNQTSMYLCASRGTATDTQYFGPGTRLTVL.

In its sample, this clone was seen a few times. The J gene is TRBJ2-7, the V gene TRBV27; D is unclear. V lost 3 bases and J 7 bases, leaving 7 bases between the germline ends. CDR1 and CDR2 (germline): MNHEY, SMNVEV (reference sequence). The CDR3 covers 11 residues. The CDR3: CASSFSREQYF. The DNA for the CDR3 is TGTGCCAGCAGTTTCTCTAGGGAGCAGTACTTC.

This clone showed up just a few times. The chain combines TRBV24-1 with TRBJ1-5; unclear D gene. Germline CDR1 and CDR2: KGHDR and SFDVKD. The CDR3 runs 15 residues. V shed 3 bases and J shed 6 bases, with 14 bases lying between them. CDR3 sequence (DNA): TGTGCCACCAGTGATACACGGGAAGCGGGTCAGCCCCAGCATTTT. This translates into CATSDTREAGQPQHF.

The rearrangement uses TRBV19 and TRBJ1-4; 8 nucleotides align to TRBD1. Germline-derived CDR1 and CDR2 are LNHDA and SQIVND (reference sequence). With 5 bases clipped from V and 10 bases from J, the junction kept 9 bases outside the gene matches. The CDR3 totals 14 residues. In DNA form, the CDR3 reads TGTGCCAGTAGTCGACAGGGGAGTGTTGGAAAACTGTTTTTT. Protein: CASSRQGSVGKLFF. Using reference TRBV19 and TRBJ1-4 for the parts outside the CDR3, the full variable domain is DGGITQSPKYLFRKEGQNVTLSCEQNLNHDAMYWYRQDPGQGLRLIYYSQIVNDFQKGDIAEGYSVSREKKESFPLTVTSAQKNPTAFYLCASSRQGSVGKLFFGSGTQLSVL.

CDR3 coding DNA: TGTGCCAGCCTACGCAGGGACTACGGTGAGCAGTTCTTC. Protein product: CASLRRDYGEQFF. The V gene is TRBV5-4, the J gene TRBJ2-1; TRBD2 matches at 7 bases. This CDR3 region has 13 residues. J was trimmed by 9 bases and V by 7 bases; bases with no gene match: 10. Germline V gene sequence: CDR1 SGHNT, CDR2 YYREEE (reference sequence).

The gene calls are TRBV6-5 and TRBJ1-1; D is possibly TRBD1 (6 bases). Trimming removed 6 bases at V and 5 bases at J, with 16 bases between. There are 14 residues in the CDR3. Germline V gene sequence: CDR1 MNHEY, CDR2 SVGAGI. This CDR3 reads CASRGAGPWTEAFF. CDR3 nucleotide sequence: TGTGCCAGCAGGGGGGCGGGCCCGTGGACTGAAGCTTTCTTT.

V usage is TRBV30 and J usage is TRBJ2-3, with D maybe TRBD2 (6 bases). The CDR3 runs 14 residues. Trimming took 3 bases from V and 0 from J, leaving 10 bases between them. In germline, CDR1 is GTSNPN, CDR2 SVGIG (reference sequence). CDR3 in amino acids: CAWSRGESTDTQYF. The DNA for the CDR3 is TGTGCCTGGAGCCGCGGGGAAAGCACAGATACGCAGTATTTT. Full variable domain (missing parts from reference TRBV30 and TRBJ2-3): SQTIHQWPATLVQPVGSPLSLECTVEGTSNPNLYWYRQAAGRGLQLLFYSVGIGQISSEVPQNLSASRPQDRQFILSSKKLLLSDSGFYLCAWSRGESTDTQYFGPGTRLTVL.

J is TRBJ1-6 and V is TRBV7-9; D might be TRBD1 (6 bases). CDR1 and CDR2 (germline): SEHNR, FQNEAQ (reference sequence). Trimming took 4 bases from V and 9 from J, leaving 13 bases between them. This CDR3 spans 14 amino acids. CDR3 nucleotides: TGTGCCAGCAGCTCCCGGGGGGGGGCTTCACCCCTCCACTTT. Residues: CASSSRGGASPLHF.